These T cell receptor beta chains were read from a single sample in a study of blood T cell repertoires in COVID-19. Assay: immunoSEQ multiplex PCR; the TCRdb copy retains only in-frame clones and omits some. The data show tens of thousands of clones, with approximately 80% seen just once and 3% to 4.5% held by the top ten. The sample was peripheral blood. The receptors come from an elderly woman with acute or convalescent COVID-19. The CDR3 runs from the conserved cysteine through the conserved F or W. D genes are given only for firm matches. Clone size is given for some rows only: seen once, a few or many times, or a class if the clone is expanded.

j_call: TRBJ1-5
v_call: TRBV3-1/TRBV3-2
d_call: -
clone_size: -
cdr3_aa: CASSPSRVTQPQHF
cdr3_nt: TGTGCCAGCAGCCCCTCCCGGGTCACTCAGCCCCAGCATTTT

j_call: TRBJ2-2
v_call: TRBV7-2
d_call: -
clone_size: -
cdr3_aa: CASSFTKTGYTGELFF
cdr3_nt: TGTGCCAGCAGTTTTACTAAAACAGGGTACACCGGGGAGCTGTTTTTT

j_call: TRBJ1-4
v_call: TRBV12-3/TRBV12-4
d_call: -
clone_size: -
cdr3_aa: CASSFEKKLFF
cdr3_nt: TGTGCCAGCAGTTTCGAGAAAAAACTGTTTTTT

j_call: TRBJ1-5
v_call: TRBV28
d_call: -
clone_size: once
cdr3_aa: CASRSNQPQHF
cdr3_nt: TGTGCCAGCCGTAGCAATCAGCCCCAGCATTTT

j_call: TRBJ2-7
v_call: TRBV24-1
d_call: -
clone_size: -
cdr3_aa: CATSDLQDCGWAVFEQYF
cdr3_nt: TGTGCCACCAGTGATTTGCAAGATTGCGGGTGGGCAGTCTTTGAGCAGTACTTC

j_call: TRBJ1-5
v_call: TRBV6-2/TRBV6-3
d_call: -
clone_size: -
cdr3_aa: CASSLQRDQPQHF
cdr3_nt: TGTGCCAGCAGTTTACAGAGAGATCAGCCCCAGCATTTT

j_call: TRBJ2-5
v_call: TRBV19
d_call: TRBD2
clone_size: -
cdr3_aa: CASSMATSGRSPGGTQYF
cdr3_nt: TGTGCCAGTAGTATGGCGACTAGCGGGAGGTCCCCGGGGGGGACCCAGTACTTC

j_call: TRBJ2-3
v_call: TRBV5-1
d_call: -
clone_size: -
cdr3_aa: CASSLVGESTDTQYF
cdr3_nt: TGCGCCAGCAGCTTGGTGGGAGAAAGCACAGATACGCAGTATTTT

j_call: TRBJ1-4
v_call: TRBV6-5
d_call: -
clone_size: -
cdr3_aa: CASSLLATNEKLFF
cdr3_nt: TGTGCCAGCAGCCTACTTGCAACTAATGAAAAACTGTTTTTT

j_call: TRBJ1-5
v_call: TRBV10-1
d_call: -
clone_size: -
cdr3_aa: CASGQGWVHQPQHF
cdr3_nt: TGCGCCAGCGGTCAGGGGTGGGTACATCAGCCCCAGCATTTT

j_call: TRBJ2-5
v_call: TRBV7-9
d_call: TRBD1
clone_size: -
cdr3_aa: CASSVRQGGETQYF
cdr3_nt: TGTGCCAGCAGCGTCCGACAGGGGGGTGAGACCCAGTACTTC

j_call: TRBJ2-3
v_call: TRBV18
d_call: TRBD1
clone_size: -
cdr3_aa: CASSPGPGQGPDTQYF
cdr3_nt: TGTGCCAGCTCACCAGGTCCGGGACAGGGCCCAGATACGCAGTATTTT

j_call: TRBJ1-2
v_call: TRBV11-2
d_call: -
clone_size: -
cdr3_aa: CASSLSDRRANYGYTF
cdr3_nt: TGTGCCAGCAGCTTGAGTGACAGGAGAGCTAACTATGGCTACACCTTC

j_call: TRBJ2-7
v_call: TRBV23-1
d_call: -
clone_size: -
cdr3_aa: CASSPPLVRAPNEQYF
cdr3_nt: TGCGCCAGCAGTCCCCCGTTGGTGCGGGCACCCAACGAGCAGTACTTC

j_call: TRBJ1-4
v_call: TRBV1
d_call: -
clone_size: -
cdr3_aa: CTSSQPGQGIDF
cdr3_nt: TGCACCAGCAGCCAACCCGGACAGGGAATAGATTTT

j_call: TRBJ2-3
v_call: TRBV24-1
d_call: -
clone_size: -
cdr3_aa: CATSDFTGVDTQYF
cdr3_nt: TGTGCCACCAGTGATTTCACGGGAGTTGATACGCAGTATTTT

j_call: TRBJ1-1
v_call: TRBV6-5
d_call: TRBD1
clone_size: once
cdr3_aa: CASSSTGRTEAFF
cdr3_nt: TGTGCCAGCAGTTCGACAGGGAGGACTGAAGCTTTCTTT

j_call: TRBJ2-1
v_call: TRBV6-2/TRBV6-3
d_call: TRBD2
clone_size: -
cdr3_aa: CASSALAGVYNEQFF
cdr3_nt: TGTGCCAGCAGTGCCCTAGCGGGGGTCTACAATGAGCAGTTCTTC

j_call: TRBJ2-5
v_call: TRBV15
d_call: TRBD2
clone_size: -
cdr3_aa: CATEVGGEETQYF
cdr3_nt: TGTGCCACGGAGGTCGGGGGGGAAGAGACCCAGTACTTC

j_call: TRBJ2-7
v_call: TRBV13
d_call: -
clone_size: -
cdr3_aa: CASSLGWQEFSVDEQYF
cdr3_nt: TGTGCCAGCAGCTTAGGGTGGCAGGAATTTTCCGTAGACGAGCAGTACTTC

j_call: TRBJ2-7
v_call: TRBV2
d_call: TRBD1
clone_size: -
cdr3_aa: CASSVGTASYEQYF
cdr3_nt: TGTGCCAGCAGTGTCGGGACAGCCTCCTACGAGCAGTACTTC

j_call: TRBJ1-2
v_call: TRBV5-4
d_call: -
clone_size: -
cdr3_aa: CASSLARGNGGYTF
cdr3_nt: TGTGCCAGCAGCTTGGCAAGGGGGAATGGCGGCTACACCTTC

j_call: TRBJ2-4
v_call: TRBV7-9
d_call: TRBD2
clone_size: -
cdr3_aa: CASSPGGGRTWGIQYF
cdr3_nt: TGTGCCAGCAGCCCCGGGGGGGGGCGGACATGGGGCATTCAGTACTTC